This T cell receptor beta chain was profiled in a study of blood T cells in healthy people across ages (dated by TCRdb to 2015 to 2017). About the investigation overall: Template switching captured roughly one uniquely barcoded TCR beta cDNA molecule per two T cells in model experiments. To track age-related changes in TCR beta repertoire diversity, the study relied on deep sequencing normalized with unique cDNA molecular identifiers. Donors were grouped into four age groups: young (average about 15 years), middle-aged (39), aged (approximately 67) and long-lived (just over 80). To avoid experimental bias, donors of different ages were distributed randomly across sequencing lanes. The study analyzed two additional independent replicas of 1 million unique cDNA reads from the same blood draw for two donors, one aged 18 to 30 and one aged 80 or older.

From V the trimming removes 5 bases and from J it removes 2 bases, while the gene matches leave 6 bases of the junction unaccounted for. CDR1 SGHTA and CDR2 FQGNSA are derived from the germline V gene. The CDR3, from cysteine to phenylalanine, totals 16 residues. Left in the record is the CDR3 DNA by itself, 48 bases read in frame from the first base. The library came from 5' RACE. Sequenced using an Illumina HiSeq 2500. A second roughly 6 to 11 cycle PCR used a sample-barcoded 5' primer and a J-beta primer mix. A template-switch 5' adaptor carrying 12 random nucleotides introduced a unique molecular identifier onto each TCR beta cDNA molecule. Each sample yielded at least 2.5 million CDR3-containing paired-end reads. All of the RNA was converted into first-strand cDNA using the Mint cDNA synthesis kit, with a TRBC-specific oligonucleotide serving as the primer. After uracil-DNA glycosylase treatment, a first 18-cycle PCR used universal primers M1SS and BC2_uni_R on all cDNA. The authors' pipeline ran thus. Each sample was normalized by randomly selecting 1 million high-quality reads, each carrying a distinct molecular identifier. Instead of being binned into consensus sequences, reads with shared molecular identifiers were discarded. MiTCR, with a Q25 quality threshold and the strictest error-elimination algorithm, was used for CDR3 identification, clonotype clustering and error correction. A nonparametric unseen species model with Euler transformation was used to estimate lower-bound total TCR beta diversity. The public sequencing data were trimmed at Q25 with fastp and processed into clonotypes with MiXCR by TCRdb, which kept only in-frame beta chains. Each entry merges the rows of one CDR3 protein and shows their most common DNA and genes. These V and J calls rely on TCRdb rather than the paper's analysis. Within this sample are roughly 1.5 million distinct CDR3 sequences, with about 42% of them counted one time only. Under 5% of the sample lies in the top ten.

The donors were roughly 39 Caucasian individuals from Russia, aged roughly 6 to 100 years, who were systemically healthy. About 9.6 milliliters of peripheral blood were collected from each donor into EDTA-treated Vacutainer tubes. Ficoll-Paque density-gradient centrifugation was used to isolate PBMCs, with at least 6 million obtained per sample. Total RNA was extracted from PBMCs with Trizol reagent, with at least 6 micrograms obtained per sample. The percentages of naive CD45RAhigh/CD27high T cells were determined by flow cytometry on a PBMC aliquot from every donor. Results the study describes overall, beyond this receptor: The percentage of naive T cells measured by flow cytometry correlated strongly with observed TCR beta diversity. As age increased, observed TCR beta diversity per million T cells dropped in a roughly linear way, and a significant reduction was already evident by age around 41. Compared with the aged group, the long-lived group had more naive CD4+ T cells, fewer expanded clones and increased TCR diversity, suggesting age selection. Bulk unsorted PBMC profiling prevented conclusive comparison of naive and antigen-experienced compartments. Because the CMV infection status of the donors was unknown, age-related changes in expanded clonotypes may potentially have been confounded. Estimates of total diversity based on one million sequenced T cells were considered lower bounds and underestimates.

In regard to this clonotype: The target of this receptor is not known. The input lacks base qualities; no much larger clone sits a single base away.

Recombination linked TRBV7-2 to TRBJ2-6, and 7 junctional nucleotides match TRBD1. This clonotype was sampled from a woman aged 18-35 years in good health. The sequenced material came from blood. The CDR3 is CASSQHGTAGANVLTF. Read as DNA, the sequence is TGTGCCAGCAGCCAGCACGGGACAGCTGGGGCCAACGTCCTGACTTTC.